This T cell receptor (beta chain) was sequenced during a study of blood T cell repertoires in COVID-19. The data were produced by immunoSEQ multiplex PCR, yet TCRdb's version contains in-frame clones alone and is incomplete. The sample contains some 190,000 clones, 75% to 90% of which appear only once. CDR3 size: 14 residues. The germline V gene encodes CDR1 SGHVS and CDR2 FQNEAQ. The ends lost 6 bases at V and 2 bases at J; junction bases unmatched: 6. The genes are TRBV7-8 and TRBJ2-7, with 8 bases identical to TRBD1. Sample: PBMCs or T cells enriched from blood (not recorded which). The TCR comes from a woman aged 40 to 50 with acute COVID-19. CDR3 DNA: TGTGCCAGCAGTAGAACGACAGGGGCCTACGAGCAGTACTTC. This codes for CASSRTTGAYEQYF.